The clone carrying this T cell receptor beta chain showed up just once. V lost 4 bases and J lost 4, with 7 bases in between. Per the germline V gene, CDR1 is MDHEN and CDR2 is SYDVKM. The CDR3 is 12 residues long. This specimen comes from a study of blood T cell repertoires in COVID-19. Sequencing used immunoSEQ multiplex PCR; TCRdb keeps in-frame clones, though not all of them. The sample has 250,000 to 350,000 clones, roughly 90% seen once. The sample comprised PBMCs or T cells enriched from blood (not recorded which). The TCR comes from a woman under 30 with acute COVID-19. The chain has TRBV28 and TRBJ1-2, with D unclear. CDR3 sequence reads: CASSSPGYGYTF. The CDR3, as DNA: TGTGCCAGCAGTTCGCCGGGCTATGGCTACACCTTC.